The 10 T cell receptor beta chains below were found in one sample sequenced in a study of beta chain features in type 1 diabetes. The authors reverse transcribed all of the isolated RNA, so sequencing captured expressed TCRB transcripts. Here immunoSEQ multiplex PCR was the method, and the copy in TCRdb shows in-frame clones only, minus some. Here the sample spans about 620,000 clones, about 16% being singletons. The material sequenced was naive CD4+ T cells from blood. The receptors shown here come from a young man in good health.

The V gene is TRBV18, the J gene TRBJ1-1, with D possibly matching TRBD1 (5 bases). This CDR3 contains 11 residues. From germline, CDR1 is KGHSH and CDR2 LQKENI. The V end was cut by 3 bases, the J end by 7 bases, with 6 bases between. The CDR3 is CASSPGVEAFF. In nucleotides, the CDR3 is TGTGCCAGCTCACCGGGGGTTGAAGCTTTCTTT. The full variable domain, rest sourced from reference TRBV18 and TRBJ1-1, is NAGVMQNPRHLVRRRGQEARLRCSPMKGHSHVYWYRQLPEEGLKFMVYLQKENIIDESGMPKERFSAEFPKEGPSILRIQQVVRGDSAAYFCASSPGVEAFFGQGTRLTVV.

The chain uses TRBV19 and TRBJ2-1, with D tentatively TRBD1 or TRBD2 (5 bases each). Trimming took off 5 bases at V and 9 bases at J, with 32 bases between the two ends. The germline CDR1 and CDR2 sequences are LNHDA and SQIVND (reference sequence). The CDR3 consists of 19 residues. CDR3 in DNA: TGTGCCAGTAGTCTCTTCGCGGGTGCGACTGCGGGCAAAAGGGGTGAGCAGTTCTTC. Its translation: CASSLFAGATAGKRGEQFF. The complete variable domain, with remaining parts taken from reference TRBV19 and TRBJ2-1, reads DGGITQSPKYLFRKEGQNVTLSCEQNLNHDAMYWYRQDPGQGLRLIYYSQIVNDFQKGDIAEGYSVSREKKESFPLTVTSAQKNPTAFYLCASSLFAGATAGKRGEQFFGPGTRLTVL.

This clone was counted only a few times. The gene calls are TRBV11-2 and TRBJ2-4; 7 positions match TRBD2. This CDR3 contains 15 residues. Germline CDR1 reads SGHAT; CDR2 reads FQNNGV. Germline trimming cut 4 bases from V and 0 bases from J; bases unmatched to any gene: 3. CDR3 nucleotides: TGTGCCAGCAGCTCGGTAGCGGGAGCCAAAAACATTCAGTACTTC. This gives the protein CASSSVAGAKNIQYF.

The chain recombines TRBV6-6 with TRBJ2-3; 8 bases line up with TRBD2. Germline lookup yields CDR1 MNHNY and CDR2 SVGAGI (reference sequence). V was clipped by 2 bases and J by 1 base; unmatched bases: 5. CDR3 size: 16 residues. CDR3: CASSYPGRGGTDTQYF. CDR3 in DNA: TGTGCCAGCAGTTACCCGGGGCGGGGGGGCACAGATACGCAGTATTTT.

This sequence joins TRBV5-6 and TRBJ2-7; TRBD1 aligns across 8 bases. The CDR3 runs 15 residues. V lost 7 bases and J lost 2; bases outside the gene matches: 11. Germline CDR1 is SGHDT and CDR2 is YYEEEE. The CDR3: CASHRPGGATYEQYF. CDR3 coding DNA: TGTGCCAGCCACCGACCAGGGGGCGCGACCTACGAGCAGTACTTC.

This clone was counted between two and nine times. The chain carries TRBV4-1 and TRBJ2-1; 13 nucleotides match TRBD2. This CDR3 contains 17 residues. CDR1 and CDR2 (germline): MGHRA, YSYEKL. V was pared by 4 bases and J by 7 bases, with 10 bases of the junction left unmatched. Here the CDR3 DNA reads TGCGCCAGCAGCCCCCGACTAGCGGGGGGTCAGTGGAATGAGCAGTTCTTC. This encodes CASSPRLAGGQWNEQFF.

This clone was counted a few times. V and J are TRBV4-3 and TRBJ2-5, with D tentatively TRBD1 (6 bases). This CDR3 is 15 amino acids long. Germline-derived CDR1 and CDR2 are LGHNA and YSLEER. V lost 0 bases to trimming and J lost 5 bases, with 13 bases between them. The CDR3 coding sequence is TGCGCCAGCAGCCAAGATTCGCAGGGGATGGAGACCCAGTACTTC. Translated: CASSQDSQGMETQYF.

The chain has TRBV7-8 and TRBJ1-2; D remains unclear. V was pared by 2 bases and J by 4 bases, with 14 bases between. Germline V gene lookup returns CDR1 SGHVS and CDR2 FQNEAQ. This CDR3 spans 15 amino acids. CDR3 residues: CASSLLGRSPYGYTF. The DNA for the CDR3 is TGTGCCAGCAGCTTATTAGGGAGGAGTCCCTATGGCTACACCTTC.

The chain combines TRBV4-3 with TRBJ1-4; D not resolved. The CDR3 contains 16 residues. Between the trimmed V and J ends, which lost 3 bases and 4 bases, there was a span of 15 bases. Germline V gene lookup returns CDR1 LGHNA and CDR2 YSLEER. In DNA, the CDR3 is TGCGCCAGCAGCCATCCCCATGGGCAGAATAATGAAAAACTGTTTTTT. Protein: CASSHPHGQNNEKLFF.

As to this clone: Within the sample, other DNA sequences also encode this same CDR3. This chain connects TRBV15 to TRBJ2-1; weak D call: TRBD2 (6 bases). The CDR3 extends over 15 amino acids. V was cut by 1 base and J by 0 bases, with 7 bases left in between. Germline-derived CDR1 and CDR2 are LNHNV and YYDKDF (reference sequence). The CDR3 protein is CATSRGRGSYNEQFF. The CDR3 nucleotides are TGTGCCACCAGCAGAGGGAGGGGCTCCTACAATGAGCAGTTCTTC.